The TCR beta chain under discussion was sequenced for a study of neurological immune-mediated disorders. From the 5' RACE reads, TCRdb called clonotypes with MiXCR, one entry per CDR3 protein. The sample records under 50,000 distinct CDR3 sequences, around 12% being singletons. Noted time point: longitudinal time-point 2. This clonotype was recorded many times. With V trimmed by 0 bases and J by 5 bases, 5 bases remained unmatched. From germline, CDR1 is DFQATT and CDR2 SNEGSKA (reference sequence). This CDR3 spans 16 amino acids. The TCR comes from a male donor with HTLV-1-associated myelopathy (HAM/TSP). The V gene is TRBV20-1, the J gene TRBJ2-2; TRBD1 aligns across 11 bases. The sample consisted of PBMCs. CDR3 protein: CSARDGGQGATGELFF. The CDR3 DNA reads TGCAGTGCTAGAGATGGCGGACAGGGGGCAACCGGGGAGCTGTTTTTT.